This is a list of T cell receptor beta chains from one sample in a study of beta chain features in type 1 diabetes. Using immunoSEQ multiplex PCR, the repertoire was profiled, and TCRdb retains in-frame clones only, with some absent. Of 450,000 to 600,000 clones listed, around 28% are singletons. The sample consisted of naive CD4+ T cells from blood. The receptors derive from a man between 18 and 35 years old in good health. Each CDR3 is given with its conserved first and last residue. Fields, in order: clone size, V gene, D gene, CDR3 length, J gene, CDR3 DNA, CDR3 protein. The D gene is left open where the match is weak. The size of a clone is reported for some rows only, either as once, few or many, or as a class for expanded clones.

>NA|TRBV7-9|NA|13|TRBJ2-5
TGTGCCAGCAGCATCGGGACCGAAGAGACCCAGTACTTC
CASSIGTEETQYF
>NA|TRBV7-2|NA|14|TRBJ2-1
TGTGCCAGCAGCCCCGGACAGGGAGGGAATGAGCAGTTCTTC
CASSPGQGGNEQFF
>NA|TRBV30|NA|13|TRBJ1-2
TGTGCCTGGACCGCCTGGGCGGACTATGGCTACACCTTC
CAWTAWADYGYTF
>few|TRBV21-1|NA|16|TRBJ2-5
TGTGCCAGCAGGCCCCCGGGTAGCGGCTACCAAGAGACCCAGTACTTC
CASRPPGSGYQETQYF
>NA|TRBV30|TRBD2|13|TRBJ2-1
TGTGCCTGGAGGCCGGGACTATCGAATGAGCAGTTCTTC
CAWRPGLSNEQFF
>NA|TRBV14|TRBD2|16|TRBJ2-3
TGTGCCAGCAGCCCCTCCAGGACTAGCGGGTCAGATACGCAGTATTTT
CASSPSRTSGSDTQYF
>few|TRBV7-9|TRBD1|13|TRBJ2-2
TGTGCCAGCAGCTACGGACAGGGCCGATCAGCTGTTTTT
CASSYGQGRSAVF
>few|TRBV29-1|NA|11|TRBJ2-1
TGCAGCGTCCGACCCGCGGGTGAGCAGTTCTTC
CSVRPAGEQFF
>NA|TRBV15|TRBD1|16|TRBJ2-7
TGTGCCACCAGCAGAGATAGGGACAGGACGATCTACGAGCAGTACTTC
CATSRDRDRTIYEQYF
>once|TRBV5-1|TRBD1|15|TRBJ2-1
TGCGCCAGCAGCTTTGGGGACAGGTTGTACAATGAGCAGTTCTTC
CASSFGDRLYNEQFF
>NA|TRBV28|NA|12|TRBJ1-1
TGTGCCAGCAGTCTCCCATCGACTGAAGCTTTCTTT
CASSLPSTEAFF
>NA|TRBV30|NA|11|TRBJ1-4
TGTGCCTGGACAATCGGAGAAAAACTGTTTTTT
CAWTIGEKLFF
>NA|TRBV2|NA|14|TRBJ2-5
TGTGCCAGCAGTGAGCCGGGAAGCCAAGAGACCCAGTACTTC
CASSEPGSQETQYF
>NA|TRBV4-1|TRBD1|17|TRBJ2-5
TGCGCCAGCAGCCAAAGGCTCCCTGAGGGGGCCGGGGAGACCCAGTACTTC
CASSQRLPEGAGETQYF
>NA|TRBV30|NA|13|TRBJ2-7
TGTGCCGGTTTCTCAGGGAGCTCCTACGAGCAGTACTTC
CAGFSGSSYEQYF
>NA|TRBV5-1|TRBD1|13|TRBJ2-7
TGCGCCAGCAGCCCCGAACAGGGGTACGAGCAGTACTTC
CASSPEQGYEQYF
>few|TRBV7-2|TRBD2|17|TRBJ2-5
TGTGCCAGCAGCTTAGCCGGACTAGCGGGAGTCTCAGAGACCCAGTACTTC
CASSLAGLAGVSETQYF
>NA|TRBV4-3|NA|15|TRBJ2-2
TGCGCCAGCAGCCCTCTAGTGGGGAACACCGGGGAGCTGTTTTTT
CASSPLVGNTGELFF
>few|TRBV7-9|NA|13|TRBJ2-1
TGTGCCAGCAGCTTCTCCGGATACAATGAGCAGTTCTTC
CASSFSGYNEQFF
>NA|TRBV19|NA|12|TRBJ2-2
TGTGCCAGTAGTGTGGGCAGCGGGGAGCTGTTTTTT
CASSVGSGELFF
>NA|TRBV19|TRBD1|15|TRBJ1-1
TGTGCCAGTAGTCCCTGGGACAGGCGGGACACTGAAGCTTTCTTT
CASSPWDRRDTEAFF
>NA|TRBV29-1|TRBD1|14|TRBJ2-1
TGCAGCGCACGACGAGGACAGGACTACAATGAGCAGTTCTTC
CSARRGQDYNEQFF
>NA|TRBV7-2|NA|12|TRBJ2-7
TGTGCCAGCTCAGGGATTACCTACGAGCAGTACTTC
CASSGITYEQYF
>NA|TRBV4-1|NA|11|TRBJ2-3
TGCGCCAGCAGCCAAGCAGATACGCAGTATTTT
CASSQADTQYF
>few|TRBV11-2|NA|16|TRBJ2-1
TGTGCCAGCAGCCAAGGGAGGACCTACTCCTACAATGAGCAGTTCTTC
CASSQGRTYSYNEQFF
>NA|TRBV4-3|TRBD2|14|TRBJ2-7
TGCGCCAGCAGCCAGACTAGCGGGAGGCCGGAGCAGTACTTC
CASSQTSGRPEQYF
>once|TRBV7-2|NA|15|TRBJ2-7
TGTGCCAGCAGCTTAAGGGCAGGGGATACCTACGAACAGTACTTC
CASSLRAGDTYEQYF
>NA|TRBV11-3|NA|13|TRBJ2-1
TGTGCCAGCAGCTTGGATCGGGGCAATGAGCAGTTCTTC
CASSLDRGNEQFF
>few|TRBV30|NA|13|TRBJ2-3
TGTGCCTGGAGTGTTAGAGGCACAGATACGCAGTATTTT
CAWSVRGTDTQYF
>few|TRBV29-1|NA|14|TRBJ2-2
TGCAGCGTTGCCGGACACGCGAACACCGGGGAGCTGTTTTTT
CSVAGHANTGELFF
>NA|TRBV7-2|NA|13|TRBJ2-3
TGTGCCAGCAGCTTAGAGCAGGAAGATACGCAGTATTTT
CASSLEQEDTQYF
>NA|TRBV27|NA|15|TRBJ2-3
TGTGCCAGCAGTGGGTGGGAGTCTAGCACAGATACGCAGTATTTT
CASSGWESSTDTQYF
>NA|TRBV2|TRBD2|18|TRBJ2-3
TGTGCCAGCAGCAATCGGGCTAGCGGCCCGACGGTGGCAGATACGCAGTATTTT
CASSNRASGPTVADTQYF
>NA|TRBV4-1|NA|13|TRBJ1-1
TGCGCCAGCAGCCAAGCGACAGCTACTGAAGCTTTCTTT
CASSQATATEAFF
>NA|TRBV30|NA|12|TRBJ1-4
TGTGCCTGGAGTCGCCGTGTAGAAAAACTGTTTTTT
CAWSRRVEKLFF
>NA|TRBV30|NA|16|TRBJ1-5
TGTGCCTGGAGTGTCCTCGGCAGGGCTTTTAATCAGCCCCAGCATTTT
CAWSVLGRAFNQPQHF
>NA|TRBV28|TRBD1|12|TRBJ1-2
TGTGCCAGCAGTTCCCCAGGGGGCGGCTACACCTTC
CASSSPGGGYTF
>NA|TRBV4-3|TRBD2|16|TRBJ2-1
TGCGCCAGCAGCCGTTCCACTAGCGGTTCCTACAATGAGCAGTTCTTC
CASSRSTSGSYNEQFF
>NA|TRBV2|TRBD2|14|TRBJ2-1
TGTGCCAGCAGTCAGCGGGAGTTTATCCATGAGCAGTTCTTC
CASSQREFIHEQFF
>NA|TRBV4-2|NA|16|TRBJ2-1
TGTGCCAGCAGCTCCCGGGCCTTAATACTCGTCGATGAGCAGTTCTTC
CASSSRALILVDEQFF
>few|TRBV10-3|TRBD2|14|TRBJ2-1
TGTGCCATCAACCTCCGGGAGGGCCTTGGTGAGCAGTTCTTC
CAINLREGLGEQFF
>few|TRBV29-1|TRBD1|13|TRBJ2-2
TGCAGCGTCGAACCCCAGGGGGCCGGGGAGCTGTTTTTT
CSVEPQGAGELFF
>few|TRBV19|NA|14|TRBJ2-3
TGTGCCAGTACCGTCCTGGGCCGCACAGATACGCAGTATTTT
CASTVLGRTDTQYF
>NA|TRBV25-1|NA|13|TRBJ1-2
TGTGCCAGCCGCCGGGACTTCGAAGATGGCTACACCTTC
CASRRDFEDGYTF
>NA|TRBV6-1|NA|13|TRBJ2-7
TGTGCCAGCAGTGCCCTCCCCTCCTACGAGCAGTACTTC
CASSALPSYEQYF
>NA|TRBV28|NA|15|TRBJ2-6
TGTGCCAGCAGCCGGTGGGGTGTTGGGGCCAACGTCCTGACTTTC
CASSRWGVGANVLTF